One sample yielded the 32 T cell receptor beta chains listed below, sequenced in a study of T cell responses to AZD1222 COVID-19 vaccine. The repertoire was sequenced with immunoSEQ multiplex PCR; TCRdb's copy has only in-frame clones and lacks some. The sample carries hundreds of thousands of clones, roughly 91% recorded once. Specimen: peripheral blood, collected on day 0 of MenACWY control vaccination. These receptors all come from an adult in good health.

V and J are TRBV2 and TRBJ2-3; D tentatively fits TRBD1 or TRBD2 (6 bases each). Germline CDR1 reads SNHLY; CDR2 reads FYNNEI. Trimming left V 4 bases short and J 4 bases short, with 12 bases between. CDR3 length equals 14 residues. The CDR3 here is CASSAVGGPDTQYF. In nucleotides, the CDR3 is TGTGCCAGCAGTGCGGTGGGGGGCCCAGATACGCAGTATTTT.

The V and J genes are TRBV6-5 and TRBJ1-1; TRBD1 is a possible D gene (5 bases). Per the germline V gene, CDR1 is MNHEY and CDR2 is SVGAGI. This CDR3 is 11 amino acids long. V was clipped by 7 bases and J by 5 bases, with 8 bases between them. CDR3 region: CASTRGTEAFF. DNA for the CDR3: TGTGCCAGCACCCGGGGGACTGAAGCTTTCTTT.

This clone was seen once. The chain couples TRBV5-1 to TRBJ2-7; D might be TRBD1 (6 bases). Trimming left V 4 bases short and J 4 bases short, with 9 bases between. The V gene's germline CDR1 is SGHRS and CDR2 YFSETQ. The CDR3 has 12 amino acids. The CDR3 sequence: CASSLGQYEQYF. CDR3 DNA sequence: TGCGCCAGCAGCCTTGGACAGTACGAGCAGTACTTC.

The chain uses TRBV6-5 and TRBJ2-2; TRBD1 matches at 11 bases. The germline V gene encodes CDR1 MNHEY and CDR2 SVGAGI. The CDR3 has 14 amino acids. J lost 4 bases, V lost 11 bases, and 6 bases had no gene match. The CDR3 spells CAGRGQGVTGELFF. CDR3 bases: TGTGCCGGCCGGGGACAGGGGGTCACCGGGGAGCTGTTTTTT.

The V gene is TRBV5-6, the J gene TRBJ1-5, with D maybe TRBD1 (5 bases). Germline lookup yields CDR1 SGHDT and CDR2 YYEEEE. The V gene lost 4 bases and the J gene lost 6 bases, with 14 bases spanning the gap. The CDR3 is 14 amino acids. This CDR3 is CASSKRGGVQPQHF. The CDR3 nucleotides read TGTGCCAGCAGCAAAAGGGGAGGGGTTCAGCCCCAGCATTTT.

The V gene is TRBV5-1, the J gene TRBJ1-6, with TRBD1 matching 7 bases. The germline V gene has CDR1 SGHRS and CDR2 YFSETQ. The trim removed 2 bases at V and 7 bases at J, leaving 6 bases unmatched. The CDR3 spans 15 residues. The CDR3 DNA reads as TGCGCCAGCAGCTTTCAGGGGGACGGGAATTCACCCCTCCACTTT. Translation: CASSFQGDGNSPLHF.

CDR3 residues: CASSPGPPGGYTF. The CDR3 region has the DNA TGTGCCAGCAGTCCCGGGCCTCCGGGGGGCTACACCTTC. This chain connects TRBV6-2 or TRBV6-3 to TRBJ1-2; D unclear. The CDR3 totals 13 residues. Trimming stripped 5 bases from V and 8 bases from J, with 15 bases between. Germline CDR1 is MNHEY and CDR2 is SVGEGT.

The chain recombines TRBV3-1 (or the pseudogene TRBV3-2) with TRBJ1-6; no definite D call. Trimming left V 3 bases short and J 0 bases short, with 12 bases between. The V gene's germline CDR1 is LGHDT and CDR2 YNNKEL (reference sequence). The CDR3 has 17 amino acids. The CDR3 here is CASSQSPSSSYNSPLHF. CDR3 bases: TGTGCCAGCAGCCAGAGTCCGTCGAGCTCCTATAATTCACCCCTCCACTTT.

J is TRBJ1-2 and V is TRBV3-1 (or the pseudogene TRBV3-2); perhaps TRBD1 as D (6 bases). The CDR3 is made up of 15 amino acids. V shed 4 bases and J shed 2 bases, with 14 bases lying between them. Germline values: CDR1 LGHDT, CDR2 YNNKEL (reference sequence). The CDR3 region has the DNA TGTGCCAGCAGCCTCGGGTTGGGGGCAAACTATGGCTACACCTTC. It translates to CASSLGLGANYGYTF.

The genes are TRBV15 and TRBJ2-4; possibly TRBD1 for D (5 bases). The CDR3 sequence is 16 residues long. Trimming removed 1 base from V and 0 bases from J, with 10 bases in between. Germline V gives CDR1 LNHNV, CDR2 YYDKDF (reference sequence). CDR3 loop: CATSRGTQLAKNIQYF. CDR3 nucleotides: TGTGCCACCAGCAGAGGGACACAACTAGCCAAAAACATTCAGTACTTC.

The chain links TRBV6-5 to TRBJ1-2; 8 bases line up with TRBD1. CDR1 and CDR2 from the germline V gene are MNHEY and SVGAGI. Germline trimming cut 6 bases from V and 0 bases from J; bases unmatched to any gene: 3. CDR3 length equals 14 residues. The CDR3, as DNA: TGTGCCAGCAGGACAGGGGAAACTAACTATGGCTACACCTTC. Amino acid sequence: CASRTGETNYGYTF.

A note on this clone: One end of the junction varies from germline; a read error may be responsible. The chain links TRBV5-5 to TRBJ2-7; D uncertain. This CDR3 contains 12 residues. Germline V lookup: CDR1 SGHKS, CDR2 YYEKEE (reference sequence). The CDR3 region is CASSLFSNEQYF. The CDR3 DNA is TGTGCCAGCAGCTTATTCTCCAACGAGCAGTACTTC. The full variable domain, rest sourced from reference TRBV5-5 and TRBJ2-7, is DAGVTQSPTHLIKTRGQQVTLRCSPISGHKSVSWYQQVLGQGPQFIFQYYEKEERGRGNFPDRFSARQFPNYSSELNVNALLLGDSALYLCASSLFSNEQYFGPGTRLTVT.

Here the CDR3 DNA reads TGTGCCAGCGGGAGGGACACCATATATTTT. Translating it yields CASGRDTIYF. The chain employs TRBV2 and TRBJ1-3; D not certain. The ends were cut back, 8 bases at V and 8 bases at J, with 7 bases in the middle. The germline V gene has CDR1 SNHLY and CDR2 FYNNEI. This CDR3 comprises 10 residues. The full variable domain, in which reference TRBV2 and TRBJ1-3 provide the parts outside the CDR3, is EPEVTQTPSHQVTQMGQEVILRCVPISNHLYFYWYRQILGQKVEFLVSFYNNEISEKSEIFDDQFSVERPDGSNFTLKIRSTKLEDSAMYFCASGRDTIYFGEGSWLTVV.

The chain joins TRBV7-2 to TRBJ2-1, with 7 bases matching TRBD1. With 8 bases clipped from V and 3 bases from J, the junction kept 10 bases outside the gene matches. Germline V lookup: CDR1 SGHTA, CDR2 FQGNSA. CDR3 size: 15 residues. In DNA, the CDR3 is TGTGCCAGCCCTGAGACAGGGTCGTTCTACAATGAGCAGTTCTTC. Translation: CASPETGSFYNEQFF. The whole variable domain, remainder taken from reference TRBV7-2 and TRBJ2-1, is GAGVSQSPSNKVTEKGKDVELRCDPISGHTALYWYRQSLGQGLEFLIYFQGNSAPDKSGLPSDRFSAERTGGSVSTLTIQRTQQEDSAVYLCASPETGSFYNEQFFGPGTRLTVL.

The CDR3 nucleotides are TGTGCCAGCAGCCCGGGACAGGGGAATGGCTACACCTTC. It encodes CASSPGQGNGYTF. V and J are TRBV27 and TRBJ1-2, with 10 nucleotides matching TRBD1. Trimming cost V 6 bases and J 6 bases; bases outside gene matches: 4. Looked up from germline, CDR1 is MNHEY and CDR2 is SMNVEV (reference sequence). This CDR3 is built from 13 residues.

This chain links TRBV9 with TRBJ1-6, with D maybe TRBD1 (5 bases). Per the germline V gene, CDR1 is SGDLS and CDR2 is YYNGEE. The CDR3 is 15 residues long. Between the trimmed V and J ends, which lost 4 bases and 5 bases, there was a span of 13 bases. The CDR3 DNA reads as TGTGCCAGCAGCCTACTAGACAGCAATAATTCACCCCTCCACTTT. Amino acid sequence: CASSLLDSNNSPLHF.

The rearrangement uses TRBV2 and TRBJ1-2; 7 nucleotides line up with TRBD1. Germline values: CDR1 SNHLY, CDR2 FYNNEI. The CDR3 runs 13 residues. The J segment lost 7 bases and the V segment lost 6 bases, leaving 8 bases of the junction unmatched. CDR3 in DNA: TGTGCCAGCAGAGCCAACAGGGGAGCTGGCTACACCTTC. This encodes CASRANRGAGYTF.

The genes are TRBV19 and TRBJ2-6, with 11 bases identical to TRBD1. After removal of 8 bases from V and 0 bases from J, the junction contained 0 bases not matched to a gene. Germline CDR1 reads LNHDA; CDR2 reads SQIVND (reference sequence). CDR3 size: 15 residues. CDR3 sequence reads: CASGTGGSGANVLTF. The CDR3 DNA reads TGTGCCAGTGGGACAGGGGGCTCTGGGGCCAACGTCCTGACTTTC.

The chain combines TRBV20-1 with TRBJ1-2; D might be TRBD1 (5 bases). This CDR3 is built from 12 residues. The germline V gene encodes CDR1 DFQATT and CDR2 SNEGSKA (reference sequence). Trimming took off 6 bases at V and 7 bases at J, with 15 bases between the two ends. The CDR3 loop is CSASVGPGGYTF. In DNA form, the CDR3 reads TGCAGTGCGAGTGTGGGACCAGGTGGCTACACCTTC.

The chain links TRBV7-2 to TRBJ1-4; D remains unclear. The CDR3 is 14 amino acids. The germline CDR1 and CDR2 sequences are SGHTA and FQGNSA. The V gene lost 5 bases and the J gene lost 0 bases, with 7 bases spanning the gap. The CDR3 region is CASSPDPTNEKLFF. CDR3 DNA sequence: TGTGCCAGCAGCCCAGACCCAACTAATGAAAAACTGTTTTTT.

The chain combines TRBV5-1 with TRBJ1-1; 11 nucleotides match TRBD1. The V segment lost 5 bases and the J segment 5 bases; nucleotides outside the gene matches: 8. This CDR3 has 15 amino acids. Germline lookup yields CDR1 SGHRS and CDR2 YFSETQ. CDR3 sequence reads: CASSSQGQGGTEAFF. CDR3 in DNA: TGCGCCAGCAGTTCCCAGGGACAGGGGGGAACTGAAGCTTTCTTT.

The V gene is TRBV27, the J gene TRBJ1-2; 8 bases are shared with TRBD1. This CDR3 comprises 13 residues. Germline values: CDR1 MNHEY, CDR2 SMNVEV (reference sequence). The V segment lost 5 bases and the J segment 8 bases; nucleotides outside the gene matches: 7. The CDR3 DNA follows: TGTGCCAGCAGTCTCTTCAGGGGGCGAGGCTACACCTTC. Its translation is CASSLFRGRGYTF.

A single count supports this clone. This sequence joins TRBV6-6 and TRBJ1-2, with a weak D call TRBD1 (5 bases). Germline CDR1 and CDR2: MNHNY and SVGAGI (reference sequence). The CDR3 runs to 13 residues. The ends were cut back, 2 bases at V and 4 bases at J, with 8 bases in the middle. The CDR3 DNA follows: TGTGCCAGCAGTTACGACAGACTCTATGGCTACACCTTC. Its translation is CASSYDRLYGYTF.

V and J are TRBV7-9 and TRBJ1-4; TRBD1 matches 10 bases. CDR1 is SEHNR and CDR2 is FQNEAQ in the germline V gene (reference sequence). V was clipped by 4 bases and J by 0 bases; unmatched bases: 5. The CDR3 has 17 residues. The CDR3 DNA is TGTGCCAGCAGCTCTTCCGGGACAGGGGCAACTAATGAAAAACTGTTTTTT. Translation gives CASSSSGTGATNEKLFF.

V is TRBV10-3 and J is TRBJ1-5; D is ambiguous. Germline assignment: CDR1 ENHRY and CDR2 SYGVKD. The V end lost 2 bases, the J end lost 4 bases, and 3 bases lay between the germline ends. The CDR3 covers 12 residues. In DNA form, the CDR3 reads TGTGCCATCAGTGAGCTAAATCAGCCCCAGCATTTT. Translation gives CAISELNQPQHF.

The V gene is TRBV7-2, the J gene TRBJ2-3, with no clear D. V was trimmed by 4 bases and J by 2 bases, leaving 7 bases between them. CDR1 is SGHTA, CDR2 FQGNSA, per germline. The CDR3 contains 13 residues. The DNA for the CDR3 is TGTGCCAGCAGCTCACTTAACACAGATACGCAGTATTTT. Translated, it gives CASSSLNTDTQYF.

This chain joins TRBV28 and TRBJ1-6, with 9 nucleotides matching TRBD1. V shed 1 base and J 6 bases; nucleotides not matched to a gene: 4. CDR3 size: 16 residues. CDR1 and CDR2 from the germline V gene are MDHEN and SYDVKM. CDR3 sequence: CASSLLGQGFNSPLHF. DNA for the CDR3: TGTGCCAGCAGTTTATTGGGACAGGGATTTAATTCACCCCTCCACTTT.

V usage is TRBV5-1 and J usage is TRBJ1-6, with a tentative D call TRBD1 (6 bases). CDR3 length: 16 amino acids. CDR1 is SGHRS, CDR2 YFSETQ, per germline. The V and J ends lost 7 bases and 0 bases respectively, with 14 bases between them. The CDR3: CASSEGGGSYNSPLHF. The CDR3 nucleotides are TGCGCCAGCTCGGAGGGAGGGGGCTCCTATAATTCACCCCTCCACTTT.

This clone was seen a few times. The chain carries TRBV19 and TRBJ1-3, with D possibly matching TRBD1 (5 bases). CDR3 size: 15 residues. Germline V gene sequence: CDR1 LNHDA, CDR2 SQIVND (reference sequence). V lost 4 bases to trimming and J lost 0 bases, with 10 bases between them. The CDR3 DNA reads TGTGCCAGTAGTACCACAGGAAGCTCTGGAAACACCATATATTTT. It translates to CASSTTGSSGNTIYF. Full variable domain (missing parts from reference TRBV19 and TRBJ1-3): DGGITQSPKYLFRKEGQNVTLSCEQNLNHDAMYWYRQDPGQGLRLIYYSQIVNDFQKGDIAEGYSVSREKKESFPLTVTSAQKNPTAFYLCASSTTGSSGNTIYFGEGSWLTVV.

The chain carries TRBV7-2 and TRBJ1-6, with a weak D call TRBD1 (5 bases). The length of the CDR3 is 18 residues. Germline loops: CDR1 SGHTA, CDR2 FQGNSA. V gave up 6 bases and J gave up 2 bases, with 20 bases separating them. This CDR3 reads CASRSPVTGGTYNSPLHF. The CDR3 coding sequence is TGTGCCAGCAGATCCCCCGTGACCGGGGGTACCTATAATTCACCCCTCCACTTT.

J is TRBJ2-7 and V is TRBV4-2; 10 bases map to TRBD2. Germline CDR1 and CDR2: LGHNA and YNFKEQ. The J segment lost 5 bases and the V segment lost 1 base, leaving 11 bases of the junction unmatched. There are 17 residues in the CDR3. The CDR3 nucleotides read TGTGCCAGCAGCCAAGCACCTAGCGGGGGCGTGGACCACGAGCAGTACTTC. The encoded protein is CASSQAPSGGVDHEQYF.

This clone was counted a single time. V usage is TRBV7-2 and J usage is TRBJ1-5; D is perhaps TRBD1 (6 bases). This CDR3 region has 15 residues. V lost 4 bases and J 0 bases, leaving 10 bases between the germline ends. Per germline, CDR1 SGHTA and CDR2 FQGNSA. The DNA for the CDR3 is TGTGCCAGCAGCTCCGGGACATTTAGCAATCAGCCCCAGCATTTT. Residues: CASSSGTFSNQPQHF.